Listed below are T cell receptor beta chains from one sample, sequenced in a study of identical twins. Using its own MiXCR run on the 5' RACE reads, TCRdb lists one record per CDR3 protein. The sample records fewer than 650,000 distinct CDR3 sequences, around a tenth being singletons. These data were also reused for a study on yellow fever vaccine responses in identical twins.

Sequencing was performed on PBMCs. The receptors come from a young woman in good health. Both conserved end residues are part of each CDR3. D genes are given only for firm matches. Clone size is given for some rows only: seen once, a few or many times, or a class if the clone is expanded.

v_call	clone_size	j_call	d_call	cdr3_nt	cdr3_aa
TRBV15	many	TRBJ2-1	.	TGTGCCACCAGCGGAACTACGGGTCAATACAATGAGCAGTTCTTC	CATSGTTGQYNEQFF
TRBV7-6	many	TRBJ2-3	.	TGTGCCAGCAGCGCACAGGCCAAGGGGGATGGGACAGATACGCAGTATTTT	CASSAQAKGDGTDTQYF
TRBV19	few	TRBJ2-7	.	TGTGCCAGTAGTACCGCGGGTACGGACGAGCAGTACTTC	CASSTAGTDEQYF
TRBV29-1	few	TRBJ2-5	.	TGCAGCACCATGGGACGGGGGGAGACCCAGTACTTC	CSTMGRGETQYF
TRBV7-8	.	TRBJ2-7	TRBD2	TGTGCCAGCAGCTTAGAGGCTAGCGGGGGGTTCTACGAGCAGTACTTC	CASSLEASGGFYEQYF
TRBV20-1	few	TRBJ2-3	.	TGCAGTGCTATACGGGAAGCATTTACAGATACGCAGTATTTT	CSAIREAFTDTQYF
TRBV20-1	few	TRBJ2-1	TRBD2	TGCAGTGCTCACCAGACTAGCGGGATCTCCTACAATGAGCAGTTCTTC	CSAHQTSGISYNEQFF
TRBV5-1	many	TRBJ2-7	.	TGCGCCAGCAGCTTGGACAGGGCATACGAGCAGTACTTC	CASSLDRAYEQYF
TRBV7-2	many	TRBJ2-7	TRBD1	TGTGCCAGCAGCTTAGACACAGGGGGCGCGGACGAGCAGTACTTC	CASSLDTGGADEQYF
TRBV20-1	few	TRBJ2-1	TRBD2	TGCAGTGCTAGGTCCCTAGCGGGAGTGTTTTACAATGAGCAGTTCTTC	CSARSLAGVFYNEQFF
TRBV6-2/TRBV6-3	many	TRBJ2-2	.	TGTGCCAGCAGTCCGAAGAGCACCGGGGAGCTGTTTTTT	CASSPKSTGELFF
TRBV4-1	few	TRBJ2-1	TRBD1	TGCGCCAGCAGCCAAGATCACCGGCAGGGGGCAGGTGAGCAGTTCTTC	CASSQDHRQGAGEQFF
TRBV7-9	few	TRBJ1-4	.	TGTGCCAGCAGCTTAGTAGGGAGTCCGCTGTTTTTT	CASSLVGSPLFF
TRBV29-1	few	TRBJ2-7	TRBD1	TGCAGCGTCTACAGTGGACAGGGGGAGGTGAAGGAGCAGTACTTC	CSVYSGQGEVKEQYF
TRBV4-2	.	TRBJ2-3	.	TGTGCCAGCAGCCAAGTAAGAATTCTGACCCGCTTAGGAGACTTGATCCTCACAGATACGCAGTATTTT	CASSQVRILTRLGDLILTDTQYF
TRBV5-1	many	TRBJ2-5	TRBD2	TGCGCCAGCAGTGGCGGGAGGCTAATTAGGGAGACCCAGTACTTC	CASSGGRLIRETQYF
TRBV6-5	.	TRBJ2-1	TRBD2	TGTGCCAGCAGTTACTCGGGACTAGCGGGAGGGCCCAATGAGCAGTTCTTC	CASSYSGLAGGPNEQFF
TRBV27	.	TRBJ2-3	.	TGTGCCAGCAGTTTATCGTTAGCGGACAACACAGATACGCAGTATTTT	CASSLSLADNTDTQYF
TRBV7-6	.	TRBJ2-4	.	TGTGCCATCACAATCGGGAACATTCAGTACTTC	CAITIGNIQYF
TRBV10-2	many	TRBJ2-7	TRBD2	TGCGCCAGCAGTCAGCTAACTAGCGGGAGTCGTTACGAGCAGTACTTC	CASSQLTSGSRYEQYF
TRBV20-1	.	TRBJ2-1	.	TGCAGTGCTAGGGTAGGGACTCCCTCAAATGAGCAGTTCTTC	CSARVGTPSNEQFF
TRBV6-2/TRBV6-3	.	TRBJ1-1	.	TGTGCCAGCAGTTACATAGGGGGCACTGAAGCTTTCTTT	CASSYIGGTEAFF
TRBV9	many	TRBJ2-1	.	TGTGCCAGCAGCGTAGAACCCCTGAGCTCCTACAATGAGCAGTTCTTC	CASSVEPLSSYNEQFF
TRBV7-2	few	TRBJ1-2	TRBD1	TGTGCCAGCAGCTTAGCTACAGGGGGCTTGAGCTACACCTTC	CASSLATGGLSYTF
TRBV7-9	many	TRBJ2-5	TRBD2	TGTGCCAGCAGCTTCGCTAGCGGCCAAGAGACCCAGTACTTC	CASSFASGQETQYF
TRBV20-1	many	TRBJ1-1	.	TGCAGTGCTAGAGACCTGAGGGCAGGGACTGAAGCTTTCTTT	CSARDLRAGTEAFF
TRBV6-6	many	TRBJ1-2	.	TGTGCCAGCAGTTCCTCAGGAATCTATGGCTACACCTTC	CASSSSGIYGYTF
TRBV13	few	TRBJ1-1	.	TGTGCCGGGGGGCAGCCGAACACTGAAGCTTTCTTT	CAGGQPNTEAFF
TRBV7-8	.	TRBJ2-3	TRBD2	TGTGCCAGCAGCTTAGATAGCGCCGGACTAGCGGCTAGCACAGATACGCAGTATTTT	CASSLDSAGLAASTDTQYF
TRBV6-5	.	TRBJ2-3	.	TGTGCCAGCAGTTTCACAGGTCCCCTCACAGATACGCAGTATTTT	CASSFTGPLTDTQYF
TRBV4-2	.	TRBJ2-3	TRBD2	TGTGCCAGCAGCCAGCTTGTGGGGGCTTGGGCTAGCGGGTTGTCTAGCACAGATACGCAGTATTTT	CASSQLVGAWASGLSSTDTQYF
TRBV5-1	many	TRBJ2-1	.	TGCGCCAGCAGCTTGGGGCCAGCAAACAATGAGCAGTTCTTC	CASSLGPANNEQFF
TRBV21-1	.	TRBJ2-2	.	TGTGCCAGCAGCAAAATGACCGTAGAAGCCACCGGGGAGCTGTTTTTT	CASSKMTVEATGELFF
TRBV5-6	.	TRBJ2-1	TRBD2	TGTGCCAGCAGCTTGGCGTCTAGCGGGAGGTATGGGCGCGAGCAGTTCTTC	CASSLASSGRYGREQFF
TRBV5-6	many	TRBJ1-1	TRBD1	TGTGCCAGCAGCGGCGACAGGGGGATGAACACTGAAGCTTTCTTT	CASSGDRGMNTEAFF
TRBV2	many	TRBJ2-1	TRBD2	TGTGCCAGCAGTGGGTACGGGGGGAATGAGCAGTTCTTC	CASSGYGGNEQFF
TRBV6-5	many	TRBJ2-7	.	TGTGCCAGCAGTTACTCCAAACAGGGAACCTACGAGCAGTACTTC	CASSYSKQGTYEQYF
TRBV20-1	few	TRBJ2-1	.	TGCAGTGCTAGAGATAGCCAGCGGGCCTACAATGAGCAGTTCTTC	CSARDSQRAYNEQFF
TRBV7-2	many	TRBJ2-1	.	TGTGCCAGCAGTCTAGTGGCGGGATCGGGGAACAATGAGCAGTTCTTC	CASSLVAGSGNNEQFF
TRBV11-2	few	TRBJ2-7	TRBD1	TGTGCCAGCAGCCAAGGAGTCAGGGGGCCCTACGAGCAGTACTTC	CASSQGVRGPYEQYF
TRBV29-1	many	TRBJ2-7	.	TGCAGCGTTGTCCAGACCTACGAGCAGTACTTC	CSVVQTYEQYF
TRBV2	.	TRBJ2-7	.	TGTGCCAGTGGAGGCTACTACGAGCAGTACTTC	CASGGYYEQYF
TRBV7-9	.	TRBJ1-2	.	TGTGCCAGCAGCTTAATGAGAACTAACTATGGCTACACCTTC	CASSLMRTNYGYTF
TRBV7-2	many	TRBJ2-2	TRBD2	TGTGCCAGCAGCCATCGGACTAGCTTCACCGGGGAGCTGTTTTTT	CASSHRTSFTGELFF
TRBV12-3/TRBV12-4	few	TRBJ2-6	TRBD1	TGTGCCAGCAGTTTGGAGACAGGGGTCTCTGGGGCCAACGTCCTGACTTTC	CASSLETGVSGANVLTF
TRBV20-1	.	TRBJ2-3	TRBD2	TGCAGTGCTAGAGGGGGGGGTCCAAACGGGGAGAGCACAGATACGCAGTATTTT	CSARGGGPNGESTDTQYF